This note documents a single T cell receptor (beta chain) sequence. V was cut by 1 base and J by 0 bases, with 7 bases left in between. The CDR3 extends over 14 amino acids. The germline V gene has CDR1 SGHDN and CDR2 FVKESK. The assay was immunoSEQ multiplex PCR, and TCRdb's table has in-frame clones only and misses some. The sample consists of more than 300,000 clones, 95% of them appearing once. This sample is drawn from a study of shared T cell receptors in the human thymus. Sequencing was carried out using thymocytes. The V call is TRBV14, the J call TRBJ2-7; D not resolved. The receptor's source is a human donor. CDR3 region: CASSQGKGSYEQYF. The CDR3 DNA is TGTGCCAGCAGCCAAGGCAAAGGCTCCTACGAGCAGTACTTC.